This passage covers 15 T cell receptor beta chains from one sample sequenced in a study of blood T cell repertoires in COVID-19. Produced via immunoSEQ multiplex PCR; TCRdb's table is partial and in-frame only. This sample carries about 74,000 clones, approximately 80% of them seen once, and the ten largest clones take around 13%. The specimen was peripheral blood. The receptors originated from a human donor in a cohort sampled during active COVID-19.

In its sample, this clone was seen a few times. This sequence joins TRBV19 and TRBJ1-1; 11 bases are a match to TRBD1. Germline V gives CDR1 LNHDA, CDR2 SQIVND (reference sequence). This CDR3 comprises 15 residues. V was clipped by 6 bases and J by 1 base; unmatched bases: 4. CDR3 amino acids: CASRPGQGGNTEAFF. The CDR3 DNA is TGTGCCAGTAGGCCGGGACAGGGGGGGAACACTGAAGCTTTCTTT.

J is TRBJ1-5 and V is TRBV27; D is unclear. There are 13 residues in the CDR3. Trimming took off 4 bases at V and 5 bases at J, with 9 bases between the two ends. Per germline, CDR1 MNHEY and CDR2 SMNVEV (reference sequence). The CDR3 DNA reads TGTGCCAGCAGTTCCAACAGAGATCAGCCCCAGCATTTT. Encoded protein: CASSSNRDQPQHF.

V gene TRBV7-8 combines with J gene TRBJ1-6; weak D call: TRBD1 (5 bases). Germline loops: CDR1 SGHVS, CDR2 FQNEAQ. CDR3 length: 18 amino acids. V was clipped by 5 bases and J by 0 bases, with 17 bases between them. As DNA, the CDR3 is TGTGCCAGCAGCGCTGACAGCCGGGCGTTCTCCTATAATTCACCCCTCCACTTT. It specifies CASSADSRAFSYNSPLHF.

This clone has a single count. The chain combines TRBV7-9 with TRBJ2-5; 10 nucleotides align to TRBD2. This CDR3 is built from 15 residues. Germline loops: CDR1 SEHNR, CDR2 FQNEAQ (reference sequence). J was trimmed by 7 bases and V by 5 bases; bases with no gene match: 10. The CDR3 protein is CASSTSGVTRGTQYF. The CDR3 nucleotides read TGTGCCAGCAGCACTAGCGGGGTGACGAGAGGGACCCAGTACTTC. Looking up the rest from reference TRBV7-9 and TRBJ2-5 gives the full variable domain: DTGVSQNPRHKITKRGQNVTFRCDPISEHNRLYWYRQTLGQGPEFLTYFQNEAQLEKSRLLSDRFSAERPKGSFSTLEIQRTEQGDSAMYLCASSTSGVTRGTQYFGPGTRLLVL.

The chain recombines TRBV19 with TRBJ1-2; D call uncertain. This CDR3 has 15 residues. CDR1 is LNHDA, CDR2 SQIVND, per germline (reference sequence). V gave up 7 bases and J gave up 2 bases, with 17 bases separating them. In DNA form, the CDR3 reads TGTGCCAGTATTACGGGCGCGGGGAGGAACTATGGCTACACCTTC. Translation gives CASITGAGRNYGYTF.

The V gene is TRBV15, the J gene TRBJ2-2; 8 nucleotides match TRBD1. The V and J ends lost 8 bases and 8 bases, in that order; junction bases with no gene match: 10. Germline loops: CDR1 LNHNV, CDR2 YYDKDF (reference sequence). This CDR3 region has 14 residues. The CDR3: CATQTRTGIGELFF. The CDR3 DNA is TGTGCCACCCAGACGAGGACAGGGATAGGGGAGCTGTTTTTT.

This chain links TRBV18 with TRBJ1-6; D unresolved. The germline V and J ends were trimmed by 1 base and 0 bases, with 16 bases remaining between them. The CDR3 extends over 19 amino acids. In germline, CDR1 is KGHSH, CDR2 LQKENI. The CDR3 spells CASSPRRSLGGSYNSPLHF. For the CDR3, the DNA is TGTGCCAGCTCACCACGAAGGAGCCTAGGTGGCTCCTATAATTCACCCCTCCACTTT.

The genes are TRBV28 and TRBJ1-6, with 7 bases matching TRBD1. The length of the CDR3 is 14 residues. Germline CDR1 MDHEN, CDR2 SYDVKM. The ends lost 2 bases at V and 6 bases at J; junction bases unmatched: 1. CDR3 protein: CASSLGTVNSPLHF. The CDR3 DNA follows: TGTGCCAGCAGTTTAGGGACAGTTAATTCACCCCTCCACTTT.

The rearrangement joins TRBV19 to TRBJ2-2; D gene unclear. The germline gives CDR1 LNHDA, CDR2 SQIVND (reference sequence). V dropped 1 base and J dropped 7 bases, with 7 bases sitting between them. The CDR3 is 13 residues long. The CDR3 spells CASSIAVIGELFF. The CDR3 nucleotides are TGTGCCAGTAGTATAGCGGTGATCGGGGAGCTGTTTTTT. The entire variable domain, with the rest obtained from reference TRBV19 and TRBJ2-2, is as follows: DGGITQSPKYLFRKEGQNVTLSCEQNLNHDAMYWYRQDPGQGLRLIYYSQIVNDFQKGDIAEGYSVSREKKESFPLTVTSAQKNPTAFYLCASSIAVIGELFFGEGSRLTVL.

The gene calls are TRBV18 and TRBJ1-1, with no clear D. Trimming cost V 4 bases and J 3 bases, with 15 bases left between them. CDR3 length equals 15 residues. Germline-derived CDR1 and CDR2 are KGHSH and LQKENI. For the CDR3, the DNA is TGTGCCAGCTCACTGCGTCGCGGGATCGACACTGAAGCTTTCTTT. It translates to CASSLRRGIDTEAFF.

V and J are TRBV5-1 and TRBJ1-5, with D maybe TRBD1 (5 bases). The CDR3 loop spans 15 amino acids. Germline lookup yields CDR1 SGHRS and CDR2 YFSETQ. Trimming took 0 bases from V and 3 from J, leaving 10 bases between them. The CDR3 spells CASSLVGGVNQPQHF. CDR3 DNA: TGCGCCAGCAGCTTGGTTGGGGGGGTCAATCAGCCCCAGCATTTT.

The chain joins TRBV7-3 to TRBJ2-6; no clear D. The V and J ends lost 0 bases and 0 bases respectively, with 6 bases between them. The CDR3 runs 16 residues. CDR1 is SGHTA, CDR2 FQGTGA, per germline. The CDR3 is CASSLTPLSGANVLTF. CDR3 nucleotides: TGTGCCAGCAGCTTAACTCCTCTCTCTGGGGCCAACGTCCTGACTTTC.

This chain uses TRBV7-9 with TRBJ1-1; D gene ambiguous. With 5 bases removed from V and 0 bases from J, the gap between germline ends came to 13 bases. There are 15 residues in the CDR3. The germline gives CDR1 SEHNR, CDR2 FQNEAQ (reference sequence). The DNA for the CDR3 is TGTGCCAGCAGCCCCGGGTGGCAGATGAACACTGAAGCTTTCTTT. Amino acid sequence: CASSPGWQMNTEAFF.

This chain connects TRBV10-3 to TRBJ2-3; a possible D gene is TRBD1 (6 bases). This CDR3 is 12 amino acids long. CDR1 and CDR2 from the germline V gene are ENHRY and SYGVKD. V lost 11 bases and J 2 bases, leaving 11 bases between the germline ends. The CDR3 DNA follows: TGTGCCGCCAGGGGAAACACAGATACGCAGTATTTT. This sequence encodes CAARGNTDTQYF.

As regards this clone: One junction end disagrees with the germline gene, perhaps due to a read error. CDR3 in DNA: TGTGCCAGCAGCGAAGGGGCCCCAGATGGCTACACCTTC. Its translation: CASSEGAPDGYTF. The V gene is TRBV2, the J gene TRBJ1-2; D is possibly TRBD1 (5 bases). This CDR3 has 13 residues. The germline V gene encodes CDR1 SNHLY and CDR2 FYNNEI.